These 5 T cell receptor beta chains share one sample of origin, sequenced in a study of cytomegalovirus exposure and HLA in healthy donors. The PCR contained 60 Vbeta and 13 Jbeta primers. Only in-frame clones appear in the TCRdb table, and some are missing; sequencing was by immunoSEQ multiplex PCR. This sample's table reports 110,000 to 150,000 clones. The sequencing input was PBMCs. These receptors all stem from a woman aged 18-29 years in good health and CMV-seronegative.

The chain is built from TRBV5-1 and TRBJ2-7; no clear D. CDR1 SGHRS and CDR2 YFSETQ come from the germline V gene. The V and J ends lost 0 bases and 0 bases respectively, with 13 bases between them. The CDR3 runs 16 residues. CDR3 sequence: CASSLGTIYYSYEQYV. Written as DNA, the CDR3 is TGCGCCAGCAGCTTGGGTACTATATACTACTCCTACGAGCAGTACGTC.

This chain links TRBV18 with TRBJ1-1, with D perhaps matching TRBD1 (5 bases). Between the trimmed V and J ends, which lost 6 bases and 3 bases, there was a span of 17 bases. The CDR3 has 15 residues. Germline lookup yields CDR1 KGHSH and CDR2 LQKENI. The CDR3, as DNA: TGTGCCAGCTCTAACCAGCACAGGATTGACACTGAAGCTTTCTTT. Amino acids: CASSNQHRIDTEAFF.

V and J are TRBV7-9 and TRBJ2-7; tentatively, D is TRBD2 (6 bases). V lost 0 bases and J lost 6, with 27 bases in between. The CDR3 runs to 19 residues. CDR1 SEHNR and CDR2 FQNEAQ come from the germline V gene (reference sequence). CDR3 sequence: CASSLATLNSVKEGGEQYF. The CDR3 coding sequence is TGTGCCAGCAGCTTAGCCACTCTAAACTCTGTAAAGGAGGGAGGCGAGCAGTACTTC. Drawing the rest from reference TRBV7-9 and TRBJ2-7, the complete variable domain is DTGVSQNPRHKITKRGQNVTFRCDPISEHNRLYWYRQTLGQGPEFLTYFQNEAQLEKSRLLSDRFSAERPKGSFSTLEIQRTEQGDSAMYLCASSLATLNSVKEGGEQYFGPGTRLTVT.

V is TRBV9 and J is TRBJ2-1; the D gene is possibly TRBD1 (7 bases). Trimming cost V 0 bases and J 6 bases, with 10 bases left between them. The CDR3 runs 14 residues. CDR1 is SGDLS and CDR2 is YYNGEE in the germline V gene. The CDR3 loop is CASSVAQGGNEQFF. DNA for the CDR3: TGTGCCAGCAGCGTAGCCCAGGGGGGCAATGAGCAGTTCTTC. The whole variable domain, filled in from reference TRBV9 and TRBJ2-1, reads DSGVTQTPKHLITATGQRVTLRCSPRSGDLSVYWYQQSLDQGLQFLIQYYNGEERAKGNILERFSAQQFPDLHSELNLSSLELGDSALYFCASSVAQGGNEQFFGPGTRLTVL.

The chain employs TRBV9 and TRBJ2-7; D perhaps matches TRBD1 (5 bases). Between the trimmed V and J ends, which lost 7 bases and 5 bases, there was a span of 13 bases. Germline loops: CDR1 SGDLS, CDR2 YYNGEE. The CDR3 is 12 amino acids. The CDR3 sequence: CASGEGADEQYV. CDR3 coding DNA: TGTGCCAGCGGGGAAGGGGCTGACGAGCAGTACGTC.